This entry lists 30 T cell receptor beta chains sequenced from one sample in a study of blood T cell repertoires in COVID-19. Clones were sequenced by immunoSEQ multiplex PCR, and TCRdb holds only the in-frame ones, with some missing. The sample shows around 200,000 clones, 65% to 85% of them seen only once. Sequenced sample: peripheral blood. The receptors here all came from a human donor with acute or convalescent COVID-19. The donor label of this sample is uncertain.

This chain joins TRBV30 and TRBJ1-5; weak D call: TRBD1 (5 bases). Looked up from germline, CDR1 is GTSNPN and CDR2 is SVGIG (reference sequence). This CDR3 has 11 amino acids. V was clipped by 5 bases and J by 5 bases, with 7 bases between them. The CDR3 DNA reads as TGTGCCTGGGGGGCACATCAGCCCCAGCATTTT. Its translation is CAWGAHQPQHF.

The gene calls are TRBV27 and TRBJ2-3; 9 nucleotides line up with TRBD1. The V gene's germline CDR1 is MNHEY and CDR2 SMNVEV (reference sequence). This CDR3 has 14 amino acids. The V segment lost 5 bases and the J segment 4 bases; nucleotides outside the gene matches: 4. The CDR3 DNA reads as TGTGCCAGCAGTCGGACAGGGGTCCCAGATACGCAGTATTTT. Translated: CASSRTGVPDTQYF.

This clone has only a few counts. The chain is built from TRBV30 and TRBJ2-7; 9 nucleotides match TRBD1. The CDR3 is made up of 11 amino acids. Per the germline V gene, CDR1 is GTSNPN and CDR2 is SVGIG (reference sequence). The junction had 5 bases not matched to a gene; V was cut back by 8 bases and J by 6 bases. The CDR3 region is CAGTGSIEQYF. The CDR3 DNA is TGTGCCGGGACAGGGTCGATCGAGCAGTACTTC.

The chain is built from TRBV7-8 and TRBJ2-3, with a weak D call TRBD2 (5 bases). Trimming removed 4 bases from V and 0 bases from J, with 20 bases in between. The germline V gene has CDR1 SGHVS and CDR2 FQNEAQ. The CDR3 consists of 18 residues. CDR3 region: CASSWKERQPPSTDTQYF. The CDR3 DNA reads TGTGCCAGCAGCTGGAAGGAGCGGCAGCCCCCTAGCACAGATACGCAGTATTTT.

The chain uses TRBV28 and TRBJ1-2, with unresolved D. This CDR3 comprises 10 residues. Deletions cut 8 bases from V and 5 bases from J, with 6 bases between. Germline-derived CDR1 and CDR2 are MDHEN and SYDVKM. The CDR3 here is CASAAYGYTF. The CDR3 DNA sequence: TGTGCCAGCGCGGCTTATGGCTACACCTTC.

The V gene is TRBV21-1, the J gene TRBJ1-6. TRBV21-1 is classified as a pseudogene. The CDR3 is made up of 17 amino acids. The CDR3 protein is CASSKEGGSSYNSPLHF. The CDR3 nucleotides are TGTGCCAGCAGCAAAGAAGGAGGGAGCTCCTATAATTCACCCCTCCACTTT.

The rearrangement uses TRBV5-1 and TRBJ2-5; 7 bases line up with TRBD2. V was clipped by 4 bases and J by 0 bases; unmatched bases: 3. The CDR3 covers 14 residues. Per germline, CDR1 SGHRS and CDR2 YFSETQ. The CDR3, as DNA: TGCGCCAGCAGCCCGGCGGGGGACCAAGAGACCCAGTACTTC. Translating gives CASSPAGDQETQYF.

The chain links TRBV18 to TRBJ2-7, with TRBD2 matching 9 bases. Germline values: CDR1 KGHSH, CDR2 LQKENI. There are 14 residues in the CDR3. V shed 5 bases and J 7 bases; nucleotides not matched to a gene: 9. The CDR3 nucleotides read TGTGCCAGCTCATCTATAGCGGGAGCCTCTGAGCAGTACTTC. It codes for CASSSIAGASEQYF.

CDR3 sequence: CAATGSPGSYNEQFF. The DNA of the CDR3 is TGTGCGGCGACAGGTTCACCTGGCTCCTACAATGAGCAGTTCTTC. The rearrangement links TRBV5-5 to TRBJ2-1; weak D call: TRBD1 (6 bases). CDR1 SGHKS and CDR2 YYEKEE come from the germline V gene (reference sequence). This CDR3 is built from 15 residues. Full variable domain (rest looked up from reference TRBV5-5 and TRBJ2-1): DAGVTQSPTHLIKTRGQQVTLRCSPISGHKSVSWYQQVLGQGPQFIFQYYEKEERGRGNFPDRFSARQFPNYSSELNVNALLLGDSALYLCAATGSPGSYNEQFFGPGTRLTVL.

The genes are TRBV29-1 and TRBJ1-1; unclear D gene. Trimming stripped 1 base from V and 4 bases from J, with 7 bases between. Looked up from germline, CDR1 is SQVTM and CDR2 is ANQGSEA. This CDR3 contains 12 residues. This CDR3 reads CSVEGLSTEAFF. The CDR3 nucleotides are TGCAGCGTTGAAGGTTTGAGCACTGAAGCTTTCTTT.

V is TRBV5-1 and J is TRBJ2-1; possible D gene TRBD2, 6 bases. This CDR3 is built from 17 residues. Looked up from germline, CDR1 is SGHRS and CDR2 is YFSETQ. The V gene lost 0 bases and the J gene lost 3 bases, with 16 bases spanning the gap. CDR3 nucleotides: TGCGCCAGCAGCTTGGGGAGGTCGGGAGCCCTCTACAATGAGCAGTTCTTC. Translated: CASSLGRSGALYNEQFF.

This clone appeared once. V usage is TRBV5-1 and J usage is TRBJ2-1; 7 nucleotides agree with TRBD1. The CDR3 spans 15 residues. The V segment lost 0 bases and the J segment 2 bases; nucleotides outside the gene matches: 2. The germline CDR1 and CDR2 sequences are SGHRS and YFSETQ. The CDR3: CASSLEGATYNEQFF. CDR3 nucleotide sequence: TGCGCCAGCAGCTTGGAGGGGGCAACCTACAATGAGCAGTTCTTC.

This clone came up a few times. The chain joins TRBV10-2 to TRBJ1-1; TRBD1 matches 9 bases. J gave up 1 base and V 2 bases, and 2 bases lay outside the gene matches. Germline V gene sequence: CDR1 WSHSY, CDR2 SAAADI. The CDR3 runs to 15 residues. The CDR3 spells CASSEGTGRNTEAFF. The CDR3 bases are TGCGCCAGCAGTGAGGGGACAGGGAGGAACACTGAAGCTTTCTTT.

The chain recombines TRBV5-6 with TRBJ2-7; possibly TRBD2 for D (6 bases). Germline assignment: CDR1 SGHDT and CDR2 YYEEEE. Trimming stripped 5 bases from V and 0 bases from J, with 12 bases between. CDR3 length: 14 amino acids. Here the CDR3 DNA reads TGTGCCAGCAGGCAAGCGGGTAGCTCCTACGAGCAGTACTTC. Translation: CASRQAGSSYEQYF.

V gene TRBV9 combines with J gene TRBJ1-3, with a possible D match to TRBD1 (5 bases). Trimming took 2 bases from V and 1 from J, leaving 13 bases between them. Germline values: CDR1 SGDLS, CDR2 YYNGEE. This CDR3 has 16 amino acids. The CDR3 bases are TGTGCCAGCAGCGTCTTGGGGACTACATCTGGAAACACCATATATTTT. Protein: CASSVLGTTSGNTIYF.

The rearrangement links TRBV30 to TRBJ1-2; D ambiguous. Germline CDR1 is GTSNPN and CDR2 is SVGIG (reference sequence). This CDR3 is built from 11 residues. V was cut by 0 bases and J by 8 bases, with 7 bases left in between. The CDR3 DNA follows: TGTGCCTGGAGTGTACAAAAAGGCTACACCTTC. The encoded protein is CAWSVQKGYTF.

DNA of the CDR3: TGTGCCAGCTCAACCACGGGGGGTGCGGTCTACTTC. Translation gives CASSTTGGAVYF. J is TRBJ2-5 and V is TRBV18, with 7 bases identical to TRBD2. Germline lookup yields CDR1 KGHSH and CDR2 LQKENI. The CDR3 contains 12 residues. Trimming removed 5 bases from V and 14 bases from J; junction bases left unmatched: 11. The variable domain in full, completed from reference TRBV18 and TRBJ2-5, reads NAGVMQNPRHLVRRRGQEARLRCSPMKGHSHVYWYRQLPEEGLKFMVYLQKENIIDESGMPKERFSAEFPKEGPSILRIQQVVRGDSAAYFCASSTTGGAVYFGPGTRLLVL.

The chain uses TRBV30 and TRBJ1-2, with unresolved D. Deletions cut 3 bases from V and 0 bases from J, with 8 bases between. The CDR3 has 13 amino acids. Germline loops: CDR1 GTSNPN, CDR2 SVGIG (reference sequence). The DNA of the CDR3 is TGTGCCTGGAGCGCCGGGACTAACTATGGCTACACCTTC. This translates into CAWSAGTNYGYTF.

The rearrangement links TRBV5-4 to TRBJ2-2; 7 nucleotides line up with TRBD1. This CDR3 spans 15 amino acids. CDR1 and CDR2 from the germline V gene are SGHNT and YYREEE (reference sequence). With 3 bases clipped from V and 2 bases from J, the junction kept 4 bases outside the gene matches. The CDR3 is CASSSGTVNTGELFF. In DNA form, the CDR3 reads TGTGCCAGCAGCTCGGGGACAGTAAACACCGGGGAGCTGTTTTTT.

The sample holds one count of this clone. The chain employs TRBV3-1 (or the pseudogene TRBV3-2) and TRBJ2-1; 11 nucleotides align to TRBD2. The CDR3 is made up of 16 amino acids. J gave up 6 bases and V 4 bases, and 8 bases lay outside the gene matches. The germline V gene encodes CDR1 LGHDT and CDR2 YNNKEL (reference sequence). The CDR3 sequence is CASSLLLAGGGNEQFF. DNA for the CDR3: TGTGCCAGCAGCCTCCTTTTAGCGGGGGGGGGCAATGAGCAGTTCTTC.

The chain employs TRBV4-2 and TRBJ2-1; possible D gene TRBD2, 5 bases. This CDR3 spans 16 amino acids. Between the trimmed V and J ends, which lost 2 bases and 1 base, there was a span of 12 bases. Germline CDR1 and CDR2: LGHNA and YNFKEQ. CDR3 DNA: TGTGCCAGCAGCCAACAAGTCGGGGAGTCCTACAATGAGCAGTTCTTC. This encodes CASSQQVGESYNEQFF.

V gene TRBV18 combines with J gene TRBJ1-1, with a possible D match to TRBD1 (6 bases). Germline V CDR1 and CDR2: KGHSH, LQKENI. This CDR3 region has 15 residues. V lost 0 bases and J 1 base, leaving 9 bases between the germline ends. CDR3 residues: CASSPPGQPNTEAFF. CDR3 nucleotides: TGTGCCAGCTCACCACCCGGACAGCCGAACACTGAAGCTTTCTTT.

J is TRBJ2-7 and V is TRBV5-4, with TRBD2 identical over 7 bases. Trimming removed 0 bases from V and 1 base from J; junction bases left unmatched: 4. Per the germline V gene, CDR1 is SGHNT and CDR2 is YYREEE (reference sequence). The CDR3 has 15 residues. The CDR3 here is CASSLAGGWSYEQYF. The CDR3 DNA reads as TGTGCCAGCAGCTTGGCGGGGGGATGGTCCTACGAGCAGTACTTC.

This rearrangement joins TRBV5-6 to TRBJ2-7; TRBD1 agrees at 7 bases. This CDR3 spans 14 amino acids. Per the germline V gene, CDR1 is SGHDT and CDR2 is YYEEEE. After removal of 2 bases from V and 2 bases from J, the junction contained 4 bases not matched to a gene. CDR3 sequence: CASSLLGQAYEQYF. In DNA, the CDR3 is TGTGCCAGCAGCTTACTCGGACAGGCCTACGAGCAGTACTTC.

The gene calls are TRBV28 and TRBJ2-5; weak D call: TRBD1 (6 bases). CDR1 MDHEN and CDR2 SYDVKM come from the germline V gene. The CDR3 runs to 13 residues. The ends were cut back, 6 bases at V and 4 bases at J, with 12 bases in the middle. The CDR3 is CASSRGQRETQYF. The CDR3, as DNA: TGTGCCAGCAGCCGAGGACAGAGAGAGACCCAGTACTTC.

The chain has TRBV5-1 and TRBJ1-3; D is perhaps TRBD1 (5 bases). V lost 4 bases to trimming and J lost 7 bases, with 21 bases between them. The V gene's germline CDR1 is SGHRS and CDR2 YFSETQ. This CDR3 comprises 16 residues. CDR3 protein: CASSRQSNGGTNTIYF. The DNA of the CDR3 is TGCGCCAGCAGCCGTCAGTCCAACGGGGGGACGAACACCATATATTTT.

In DNA form, the CDR3 reads TGTGCCTGGAGCTTTACAGGGGGTCAAGAGACCCAGTACTTC. Its protein product is CAWSFTGGQETQYF. The rearrangement joins TRBV30 to TRBJ2-5; TRBD1 agrees at 8 bases. CDR1 GTSNPN and CDR2 SVGIG come from the germline V gene (reference sequence). V shed 3 bases, J shed 2 bases, and the junction held 5 bases outside the gene matches. This CDR3 spans 14 amino acids.

The chain carries TRBV10-3 and TRBJ1-2; D gene ambiguous. Between the trimmed V and J ends, which lost 6 bases and 2 bases, there was a span of 16 bases. CDR3 length: 15 amino acids. Per germline, CDR1 ENHRY and CDR2 SYGVKD. DNA for the CDR3: TGTGCCATCAGGGAGGAGTTAGCAAAGAACTATGGCTACACCTTC. Its translation is CAIREELAKNYGYTF.

The chain carries TRBV7-9 and TRBJ1-2; 7 positions agree with TRBD1. The CDR3 totals 13 residues. In germline, CDR1 is SEHNR, CDR2 FQNEAQ (reference sequence). V shed 5 bases, J shed 5 bases, and the junction held 5 bases outside the gene matches. The CDR3 reads CASSPGGQYGYTF. As DNA, the CDR3 is TGTGCCAGCAGCCCCGGGGGACAGTATGGCTACACCTTC.

V and J are TRBV30 and TRBJ1-5, with D tentatively TRBD1 (5 bases). V was shortened by 0 bases and J by 1 base, with 10 bases between the two germline ends. The CDR3 has 15 residues. Looked up from germline, CDR1 is GTSNPN and CDR2 is SVGIG (reference sequence). CDR3 residues: CAWSVGGNSNQPQHF. Written as DNA, the CDR3 is TGTGCCTGGAGTGTCGGGGGGAACAGCAATCAGCCCCAGCATTTT.